This T cell receptor beta chain was obtained from a study of shared clonotypes between healthy human individuals. The donor cohort consisted entirely of Caucasian adults residing in Nashville, Tennessee. Trimming cost V 4 bases and J 6 bases; bases outside gene matches: 10. CDR1 SGDLS and CDR2 YYNGEE come from the germline V gene. The CDR3 runs 15 residues. Genomic DNA belonging to each subset was distributed in equal measure over several immunoSEQ plates. The table came from immunoSEQ multiplex PCR; TCRdb's copy has only in-frame clones and leaves some out. The table lists 650,000 to 700,000 clones, about nine tenths of them singletons.

The chain uses TRBV9 and TRBJ1-1; TRBD1 matches at 9 bases. The specimen sequenced was memory CD8+ T cells from PBMCs. Subset reported: CD45RO+ cells pooled with CCR7-negative TemRA cells. The sequence was obtained from a young man in good health. Some clones in this sample may be carry-over from other donors' samples. The DNA for the CDR3 is TGTGCCAGCAGCCGACCCGGGACAGGGTCTCCTGAAGCTTTCTTT. Translating it yields CASSRPGTGSPEAFF.